The 11 T cell receptor beta chains in this list originate from one sample, sequenced in a study of cytomegalovirus exposure and HLA in healthy donors. The PCR ran on 60 Vbeta and 13 Jbeta primers. Libraries were prepared by immunoSEQ multiplex PCR; TCRdb keeps only in-frame clonotypes and omits some of them. The sample includes about 60,000 clones, around 70% of them seen just once. The sequenced sample was PBMCs. Source of these receptors: a woman in her sixties in good health and CMV-seropositive.

The rearrangement uses TRBV7-9 and TRBJ1-2, with D unresolved. The CDR3 covers 15 residues. V lost 5 bases to trimming and J lost 0 bases, with 13 bases between them. Germline CDR1 reads SEHNR; CDR2 reads FQNEAQ (reference sequence). The CDR3, as DNA: TGTGCCAGCAGCCCGCCCGGTCTGGCTAACTATGGCTACACCTTC. This sequence encodes CASSPPGLANYGYTF.

This chain connects TRBV5-1 to TRBJ2-1; 10 nucleotides line up with TRBD1. CDR1 SGHRS and CDR2 YFSETQ come from the germline V gene. This CDR3 contains 15 residues. The junction had 9 bases not matched to a gene; V was cut back by 4 bases and J by 8 bases. The chain's CDR3 is CASSQGTGAGDEQFF. The CDR3 coding sequence is TGCGCCAGCAGCCAGGGGACAGGGGCTGGAGATGAGCAGTTCTTC.

This clone came up once. This sequence joins TRBV18 and TRBJ1-3, with 7 bases lining up with TRBD1. CDR3 size: 16 residues. The junction had 8 bases not matched to a gene; V was cut back by 3 bases and J by 3 bases. CDR1 and CDR2 (germline): KGHSH, LQKENI. CDR3 region: CASSPFPTGNGNTIYF. In DNA, the CDR3 is TGTGCCAGCTCACCCTTCCCGACAGGGAATGGAAACACCATATATTTT.

In its sample, this clone was seen a few times. The chain carries TRBV19 and TRBJ2-1; TRBD1 agrees at 10 bases. CDR3 size: 15 residues. V lost 1 base and J lost 7; bases outside the gene matches: 4. The V gene's germline CDR1 is LNHDA and CDR2 SQIVND (reference sequence). As DNA, the CDR3 is TGTGCCAGTAGTATAGGGGGACAGGGGACTAATGAGCAGTTCTTC. Protein sequence: CASSIGGQGTNEQFF.

The chain combines TRBV7-2 with TRBJ2-7; D possibly corresponds to TRBD2 (5 bases). The germline V and J ends were trimmed by 2 bases and 2 bases, with 13 bases remaining between them. Germline V gene lookup returns CDR1 SGHTA and CDR2 FQGNSA. This CDR3 contains 15 residues. In DNA, the CDR3 is TGTGCCAGCAGCTTATCCGGGATTATCACCTACGAGCAGTACTTC. This translates into CASSLSGIITYEQYF.

This clone was seen only once. This chain connects TRBV9 to TRBJ1-3; D not certain. V was cut by 0 bases and J by 0 bases, with 10 bases left in between. The CDR3 has 16 amino acids. Germline V gene lookup returns CDR1 SGDLS and CDR2 YYNGEE. The CDR3 is CASSVAAGSSGNTIYF. The DNA for the CDR3 is TGTGCCAGCAGCGTAGCAGCAGGTAGCTCTGGAAACACCATATATTTT. The entire variable domain, with the rest obtained from reference TRBV9 and TRBJ1-3, is as follows: DSGVTQTPKHLITATGQRVTLRCSPRSGDLSVYWYQQSLDQGLQFLIQYYNGEERAKGNILERFSAQQFPDLHSELNLSSLELGDSALYFCASSVAAGSSGNTIYFGEGSWLTVV.

The chain is built from TRBV28 and TRBJ1-5; 7 nucleotides align to TRBD1. The germline V gene encodes CDR1 MDHEN and CDR2 SYDVKM. Trimming at V came to 2 bases and at J to 3 bases, leaving 7 bases not matched to a gene. This CDR3 has 16 residues. The CDR3 loop reads CASSLTTGVPNQPQHF. The CDR3 DNA sequence: TGTGCCAGCAGTTTAACAACAGGGGTACCCAATCAGCCCCAGCATTTT.

This clone appeared a few times. The junction differs from germline at one of its ends, possibly a read error. The chain carries TRBV7-9 and TRBJ1-1; 9 bases are shared with TRBD1. The CDR3 is 15 amino acids. CDR1 and CDR2 (germline): SEHNR, FQNEAQ (reference sequence). The chain's CDR3 is CSSSSQGARGTEAFF. The CDR3 nucleotides are TGTTCCAGCAGCTCACAGGGGGCGCGGGGCACTGAAGCTTTCTTT.

The chain employs TRBV4-3 and TRBJ2-1; TRBD2 might be the D (6 bases). Between the trimmed V and J ends, which lost 0 bases and 10 bases, there was a span of 10 bases. The V gene's germline CDR1 is LGHNA and CDR2 YSLEER. The CDR3 has 13 residues. The CDR3 sequence: CASSQDGGGEQFF. In DNA, the CDR3 is TGCGCCAGCAGCCAAGACGGGGGTGGGGAGCAGTTCTTC.

The chain couples TRBV7-9 to TRBJ2-1; D not resolved. Trimming removed 4 bases at V and 4 bases at J, with 20 bases between. CDR3 length equals 17 residues. Germline V lookup: CDR1 SEHNR, CDR2 FQNEAQ (reference sequence). CDR3 residues: CASSYPDGYARYNEQFF. The CDR3 DNA reads TGTGCCAGCAGCTACCCCGACGGGTATGCCCGGTACAATGAGCAGTTCTTC.

The CDR3: CASSQSTDRVSYEQYF. The CDR3 DNA reads as TGCGCCAGCAGTCAATCCACGGACAGGGTATCCTACGAGCAGTACTTC. The chain combines TRBV23-1 with TRBJ2-7; 8 bases are shared with TRBD1. TRBV23-1 is sorted into the ORF group, with uncertain function. J gave up 1 base and V 0 bases, and 5 bases lay outside the gene matches. This CDR3 spans 16 amino acids.